A selection of T cell receptor beta chains follows, all from one sample in a study of blood T cell repertoires in COVID-19. Assay: immunoSEQ multiplex PCR; the TCRdb copy retains only in-frame clones and omits some. The data show approximately 200,000 clones, with about 80% seen just once and more than 2% held by the top ten. What was sequenced was peripheral blood. These receptors were taken from a woman in her sixties with acute or convalescent COVID-19. The CDR3 runs from the conserved cysteine through the conserved F or W.

CDR3 protein: CSVEISGNYGYTF; V gene: TRBV29-1; J gene: TRBJ1-2
CDR3 protein: CASSSGLTGGYTF; V gene: TRBV28; J gene: TRBJ1-2
CDR3 protein: CASSVDSGYPWTEAFF; V gene: TRBV9; J gene: TRBJ1-1
CDR3 protein: CAWSVGRSGSYEQYF; V gene: TRBV30; J gene: TRBJ2-7
CDR3 protein: CASSLIYNEQFF; V gene: TRBV12-3/TRBV12-4; J gene: TRBJ2-1
CDR3 protein: CASRFGQTNEQFF; V gene: TRBV12-3/TRBV12-4; J gene: TRBJ2-1
CDR3 protein: CASSRKRGDLFQETQYF; V gene: TRBV18; J gene: TRBJ2-5
CDR3 protein: CASSTGTGPGELFF; V gene: TRBV19; J gene: TRBJ2-2
CDR3 protein: CASSLVRGGGLSTSSYNEQFF; V gene: TRBV5-1; J gene: TRBJ2-1
CDR3 protein: CSSGQGLGYTF; V gene: TRBV29-1; J gene: TRBJ1-2
CDR3 protein: CASSFSSGYSYNEQFF; V gene: TRBV7-9; J gene: TRBJ2-1
CDR3 protein: CASSFPMNTGELFF; V gene: TRBV5-1; J gene: TRBJ2-2
CDR3 protein: CASEVRGGGLYNEQFF; V gene: TRBV27; J gene: TRBJ2-1
CDR3 protein: CASSLVGRMNTEAFF; V gene: TRBV5-6; J gene: TRBJ1-1
CDR3 protein: CASSWDIPSNYGYTF; V gene: TRBV5-6; J gene: TRBJ1-2
CDR3 protein: CASSQANHRVSGNTIYF; V gene: TRBV3-1/TRBV3-2; J gene: TRBJ1-3
CDR3 protein: CASSESGVIAEAFF; V gene: TRBV6-1; J gene: TRBJ1-1
CDR3 protein: CASSQESDRLRYGYTF; V gene: TRBV4-2; J gene: TRBJ1-2
CDR3 protein: CASSQLRANSPLHF; V gene: TRBV14; J gene: TRBJ1-6
CDR3 protein: CASSQELAEAETQYF; V gene: TRBV4-1; J gene: TRBJ2-5
CDR3 protein: CASSFQGSNYGYTF; V gene: TRBV6-5; J gene: TRBJ1-2
CDR3 protein: CATSRLDSGWLGYTF; V gene: TRBV15; J gene: TRBJ1-2
CDR3 protein: CASSLGGNEKLFF; V gene: TRBV12-3/TRBV12-4; J gene: TRBJ1-4
CDR3 protein: CASSTGTGGYQPQHF; V gene: TRBV28; J gene: TRBJ1-5
CDR3 protein: CATTGITEAFF; V gene: TRBV2; J gene: TRBJ1-1
CDR3 protein: CASSPTSGNRDEQFF; V gene: TRBV6-4; J gene: TRBJ2-1
CDR3 protein: CASRGGTEAFF; V gene: TRBV27; J gene: TRBJ1-1
CDR3 protein: CASTRPANYGYTF; V gene: TRBV6-5; J gene: TRBJ1-2